This record concerns one T cell receptor (beta chain) sequence. Produced via immunoSEQ multiplex PCR; TCRdb's table is partial and in-frame only. The sample lists around 140,000 clones, about 79% seen once, with approximately 5% in the top ten. These data originate in a study of blood T cell repertoires in COVID-19. Study context: T cells, B-cell-depleted T cells, or PBMCs provided the cDNA or gDNA that served as material.

V was clipped by 11 bases and J by 3 bases, with 11 bases between them. This CDR3 is built from 11 residues. From germline, CDR1 is LNHDA and CDR2 SQIVND (reference sequence). V gene TRBV19 combines with J gene TRBJ2-7; D might be TRBD2 (6 bases). This TCR derives from a woman of 80 years or more with active or convalescent COVID-19. The sequencing input was peripheral blood. This CDR3 reads CAGAGHYEQYF. The CDR3 DNA follows: TGTGCCGGAGCGGGTCACTACGAGCAGTACTTC. Filled out from reference TRBV19 and TRBJ2-7, the complete variable domain reads DGGITQSPKYLFRKEGQNVTLSCEQNLNHDAMYWYRQDPGQGLRLIYYSQIVNDFQKGDIAEGYSVSREKKESFPLTVTSAQKNPTAFYLCAGAGHYEQYFGPGTRLTVT.